These 2 T cell receptor beta chains were all obtained from the same sample, sequenced in a study of T cells after yellow fever vaccination. TCRdb re-analysed the 5' RACE reads in MiXCR, keeping a single row per CDR3 protein. The table shows 510,000 or so distinct CDR3 sequences, with around 21% occurring only once. The sample in question was PBMCs, obtained 15 days after the yellow fever booster vaccination. Every receptor here comes from a man aged 25 to 40 who received the YFV17D yellow fever vaccine.

This clonotype was seen a handful of times. The gene calls are TRBV7-2 and TRBJ1-1; D is uncertain. CDR1 is SGHTA, CDR2 FQGNSA, per germline. The CDR3 extends over 13 amino acids. V lost 5 bases and J 2 bases, leaving 9 bases between the germline ends. In DNA form, the CDR3 reads TGTGCCAGCAGCGTGGGCCCAAACACTGAAGCTTTCTTT. It codes for CASSVGPNTEAFF.

This clonotype was recorded a few times. The CDR3, as DNA: TGTGCCAGCAGTTTCAACGGCAGGGATGGGGAGACCCAGTACTTC. It codes for CASSFNGRDGETQYF. The chain uses TRBV12-3 or TRBV12-4 and TRBJ2-5, with D maybe TRBD1 (5 bases). Trimming cost V 3 bases and J 5 bases, with 16 bases left between them. The CDR3 covers 15 residues.